These T cell receptor beta chains were read from a single sample in a study of blood T cell repertoires in COVID-19. Clones were sequenced by immunoSEQ multiplex PCR, and TCRdb holds only the in-frame ones, with some missing. The sample lists about 190,000 clones, roughly 80% occurring once. Sequenced material: peripheral blood. The source is a man aged 50 or older who had recovered from COVID-19. Both conserved end residues are part of each CDR3. Fields, in order: clone size, J gene, D gene, V gene, CDR3 protein, CDR3 DNA. The D gene is left open where the match is weak. Clone size appears in some rows only: once, few, many, or a class for an expanded clone.

clone_size: -
j_call: TRBJ2-5
d_call: TRBD1
v_call: TRBV5-6
cdr3_aa: CASSITGVPNQETQYF
cdr3_nt: TGTGCCAGCAGCATAACAGGGGTGCCCAACCAAGAGACCCAGTACTTC

clone_size: -
j_call: TRBJ2-7
d_call: TRBD1
v_call: TRBV5-4
cdr3_aa: CASSPGTGSSYEQYF
cdr3_nt: TGTGCCAGCAGCCCCGGGACAGGCTCGTCCTACGAGCAGTACTTC

clone_size: few
j_call: TRBJ1-6
d_call: -
v_call: TRBV5-5
cdr3_aa: CASSFVYGNNSPLHF
cdr3_nt: TGTGCCAGCAGCTTTGTGTACGGGAATAATTCACCCCTCCACTTT

clone_size: -
j_call: TRBJ2-7
d_call: TRBD2
v_call: TRBV7-3
cdr3_aa: CASSLIGGSSYEQYF
cdr3_nt: TGTGCCAGCAGCTTAATCGGCGGGAGCTCCTACGAGCAGTACTTC

clone_size: -
j_call: TRBJ1-2
d_call: -
v_call: TRBV11-3
cdr3_aa: CASSFGGGDGYTF
cdr3_nt: TGTGCCAGCAGCTTTGGAGGGGGGGATGGCTACACCTTC

clone_size: -
j_call: TRBJ2-5
d_call: TRBD2
v_call: TRBV9
cdr3_aa: CASSVTSGRAQETQYF
cdr3_nt: TGTGCCAGCAGCGTTACTAGCGGGAGGGCCCAAGAGACCCAGTACTTC

clone_size: -
j_call: TRBJ1-3
d_call: -
v_call: TRBV5-5
cdr3_aa: CASSSGSSSGNTIYF
cdr3_nt: TGTGCCAGCAGCAGCGGGTCTTCCTCTGGAAACACCATATATTTT

clone_size: -
j_call: TRBJ2-7
d_call: -
v_call: TRBV7-8
cdr3_aa: CASSLVSQTGYEQYF
cdr3_nt: TGTGCCAGCAGCTTAGTTTCCCAAACAGGGTACGAGCAGTACTTC

clone_size: -
j_call: TRBJ2-1
d_call: -
v_call: TRBV20-1
cdr3_aa: CSASGLEGGNNEQFF
cdr3_nt: TGCAGTGCTAGTGGACTAGAGGGGGGGAACAATGAGCAGTTCTTC

clone_size: -
j_call: TRBJ2-5
d_call: TRBD2
v_call: TRBV4-1
cdr3_aa: CASSQDPGGPKTQYF
cdr3_nt: TGCGCCAGCAGCCAAGATCCGGGAGGGCCAAAGACCCAGTACTTC

clone_size: -
j_call: TRBJ2-3
d_call: TRBD2
v_call: TRBV27
cdr3_aa: CASSLYVAGGTDTQYF
cdr3_nt: TGTGCCAGCAGTTTATATGTAGCGGGGGGGACAGATACGCAGTATTTT

clone_size: -
j_call: TRBJ2-1
d_call: -
v_call: TRBV6-6
cdr3_aa: CASSYDGGSYNEQFF
cdr3_nt: TGTGCCAGCAGTTACGACGGGGGCTCCTACAATGAGCAGTTCTTC

clone_size: -
j_call: TRBJ2-3
d_call: TRBD2
v_call: TRBV19
cdr3_aa: CASSIPGGYTDTQYF
cdr3_nt: TGTGCCAGTAGTATACCGGGGGGGTACACAGATACGCAGTATTTT

clone_size: -
j_call: TRBJ1-4
d_call: -
v_call: TRBV28
cdr3_aa: CASSSPGRTNEKLFF
cdr3_nt: TGTGCCAGCAGTTCCCCAGGGAGGACTAATGAAAAACTGTTTTTT

clone_size: -
j_call: TRBJ1-2
d_call: -
v_call: TRBV19
cdr3_aa: CASSIAKDSHGYTF
cdr3_nt: TGTGCCAGTAGTATAGCGAAGGACAGTCATGGCTACACCTTC